This T cell receptor (beta chain) was found in a study of blood T cell repertoires in COVID-19. Study information: Both acute and convalescent COVID-19 samples were obtained from the United States, Italy and Spain. In each case, the material was cDNA or gDNA derived from T cells, B-cell-depleted T cells, or PBMCs.

V gave up 9 bases and J gave up 6 bases, with 14 bases separating them. Germline V gene sequence: CDR1 KGHDR, CDR2 SFDVKD. This CDR3 is 13 amino acids long. Under the authors' procedure: Reference gene primer amplification yielded estimated nucleated cell counts. Sequenced by immunoSEQ multiplex PCR; TCRdb stores in-frame clones only, minus some. V and J calls and clone size are copied from that table; D and trimming were computed from the DNA. The repertoire holds 110,000 to 150,000 clones, roughly 80% seen once, with roughly 8.6% in the top ten. The sequenced sample was peripheral blood. The clonotype originates from a man aged 50-59 years with active or convalescent COVID-19. This chain connects TRBV24-1 to TRBJ1-5; D is undetermined. CDR3 in DNA: TGTGCCACCGGGAGAAGTGAGGGTCAGCCCCAGCATTTT. Its translation: CATGRSEGQPQHF.